This T cell receptor beta chain was obtained from a study of CD8+CD57+ T cells in acquired aplastic anemia. Study details: The average for DNA from sorted CD4+ and CD8+ cells was roughly 3 ug. The study's findings and limits: Controls and patients did not differ significantly in CD8+ Simpson's diversity. Some 30 shared CD8+ CDR3s appeared highly expressed within patients' immunodominant clones.

Worth noting for this clonotype: Its specificity is not known.

Germline V lookup: CDR1 SGHVS, CDR2 FQNEAQ. The CDR3 consists of 14 residues. Trimming removed 4 bases from V and 6 bases from J, with 16 bases in between. TCR beta VDJ combinations and CDR3 sequences were profiled from genomic DNA. From the reads, TCRdb called clonotypes with MiXCR, one entry per CDR3 protein. The data hold 350,000 to 450,000 distinct CDR3 sequences, with about 70% observed a single time. This receptor was obtained from a human donor in good health, serving as a control. The chain has TRBV7-8 and TRBJ2-7; D may be TRBD1 (7 bases). The sequencing input was sorted CD4+, CD8+, or CD8+CD57+ T cells (not recorded which) from PBMCs. CDR3: CASSSQGGLSEQYF. DNA for the CDR3: TGTGCCAGCAGCTCCCAGGGGGGCCTAAGCGAGCAGTACTTC.